These 30 T cell receptor beta chains share one sample of origin, sequenced in a study of blood T cells in healthy people across ages. A second roughly 6 to 12 cycle PCR used barcoded and J-beta primers. Using its own MiXCR run on the 5' RACE reads, TCRdb lists one record per CDR3 protein. The table has hundreds of thousands of distinct CDR3 sequences, 20% to 25% seen once; the top ten hold 9.4%. The same data also contributed to another study, on T cells of mothers and their children.

Sequencing was performed on blood. All receptors come from a boy aged 5-17 years in good health.

Note on this clonotype: Germline and junction disagree at one end, which may indicate a read error. J is TRBJ2-5 and V is TRBV6-7, with 10 bases identical to TRBD2. TRBV6-7 is filed as an ORF, its function uncertain. The CDR3 length is 18 residues. The CDR3 DNA follows: TGCGCCAGCAGCCTCACCCTAGCGGGAGATTTGATTGCAGAGACCCAGTACTTC. Protein: CASSLTLAGDLIAETQYF.

The chain couples TRBV7-9 to TRBJ2-5; TRBD1 matches at 7 bases. CDR3 length: 15 amino acids. CDR1 and CDR2 from the germline V gene are SEHNR and FQNEAQ (reference sequence). The V segment lost 4 bases and the J segment 4 bases; nucleotides outside the gene matches: 9. The CDR3 protein is CASSSWERGRETQYF. The CDR3 nucleotides read TGTGCCAGCAGCTCGTGGGAAAGGGGGCGAGAGACCCAGTACTTC.

This clonotype was detected only a few times. The V and J genes are TRBV29-1 and TRBJ2-5; D not certain. CDR1 and CDR2 from the germline V gene are SQVTM and ANQGSEA. This CDR3 has 15 amino acids. V was clipped by 1 base and J by 4 bases, with 16 bases between them. The CDR3 is CSVEGLPNLGETQYF. CDR3 bases: TGCAGCGTTGAAGGGTTGCCCAACTTAGGAGAGACCCAGTACTTC.

The gene calls are TRBV7-9 and TRBJ1-5; D gene ambiguous. The CDR3 sequence is 12 residues long. Trimming shortened V by 3 bases and J by 5 bases, and 5 bases separated the two germline ends. Germline assignment: CDR1 SEHNR and CDR2 FQNEAQ (reference sequence). CDR3 residues: CASSFMDQPQHF. The DNA of the CDR3 is TGTGCCAGCAGCTTCATGGATCAGCCCCAGCATTTT. The whole variable domain, filled in from reference TRBV7-9 and TRBJ1-5, reads DTGVSQNPRHKITKRGQNVTFRCDPISEHNRLYWYRQTLGQGPEFLTYFQNEAQLEKSRLLSDRFSAERPKGSFSTLEIQRTEQGDSAMYLCASSFMDQPQHFGDGTRLSIL.

The chain uses TRBV12-3 or TRBV12-4 and TRBJ2-3; the D gene is possibly TRBD1 (6 bases). V lost 7 bases to trimming and J lost 0 bases, with 14 bases between them. There are 15 residues in the CDR3. In DNA, the CDR3 is TGTGCCAGCACCTTGGGGGACATTAGCACAGATACGCAGTATTTT. It yields the protein CASTLGDISTDTQYF.

This clonotype came up a few times. The gene calls are TRBV5-6 and TRBJ2-5, with no clear D. The J call may be wrong; the DNA end is better matched by TRBJ2-7. Germline loops: CDR1 SGHDT, CDR2 YYEEEE. This CDR3 has 14 amino acids. CDR3 amino acids: CASSLSVGWDEQYF. The DNA of the CDR3 is TGTGCCAGCAGCTTGAGTGTCGGATGGGACGAGCAGTACTTC.

The V and J genes are TRBV6-2 or TRBV6-3 and TRBJ2-2; D is unclear. Looked up from germline, CDR1 is MNHEY and CDR2 is SVGEGT. CDR3 length equals 16 residues. V lost 0 bases to trimming and J lost 0 bases, with 8 bases between them. The CDR3 nucleotides are TGTGCCAGCAGTTACTCGAACGTCGCGAACACCGGGGAGCTGTTTTTT. Amino acid sequence: CASSYSNVANTGELFF.

The CDR3 is CAIEGRTSNQPQHF. The CDR3 DNA reads TGTGCCATTGAAGGACGGACTAGCAATCAGCCCCAGCATTTT. This sequence joins TRBV6-1 and TRBJ1-5; D is unresolved. The germline CDR1 and CDR2 sequences are MNHNS and SASEGT. The CDR3 contains 14 residues. V dropped 10 bases and J dropped 0 bases, with 13 bases sitting between them.

On this clonotype itself: The junction departs from the called germline gene at one end, perhaps through a read error. The DNA of the CDR3 is TGTGTCAGCAGCCCGACAGGGACGAACACCGGGGAGCTGTTTTTT. Protein product: CVSSPTGTNTGELFF. The chain employs TRBV28 and TRBJ2-2; 7 positions agree with TRBD1. CDR1 and CDR2 from the germline V gene are MDHEN and SYDVKM. CDR3 size: 15 residues.

The chain couples TRBV28 to TRBJ2-7; D uncertain. CDR3 length: 11 residues. Germline lookup yields CDR1 MDHEN and CDR2 SYDVKM. Trimming shortened V by 3 bases and J by 6 bases, and 6 bases separated the two germline ends. CDR3 region: CASSFNSEQYF. CDR3 DNA: TGTGCCAGCAGTTTCAATAGCGAGCAGTACTTC.

The chain links TRBV29-1 to TRBJ2-1; 11 bases align to TRBD2. CDR1 is SQVTM, CDR2 ANQGSEA, per germline. The V segment lost 8 bases and the J segment 6 bases; nucleotides outside the gene matches: 9. The CDR3 sequence is 14 residues long. The CDR3 nucleotides are TGCAGCATGACCAGACTAGCGGGGTCCAATGAGCAGTTCTTC. This sequence encodes CSMTRLAGSNEQFF.

CDR3 residues: CATSDPPNEQFF. The CDR3 DNA is TGTGCCACCAGTGATCCCCCTAATGAGCAGTTCTTC. V is TRBV24-1 and J is TRBJ2-5; D remains unclear. The end of the DNA is better explained by TRBJ2-1, so the J call may be wrong. Germline lookup yields CDR1 KGHDR and CDR2 SFDVKD. CDR3 length: 12 amino acids.

The chain employs TRBV6-5 and TRBJ1-5; perhaps TRBD1 as D (5 bases). The V gene lost 8 bases and the J gene lost 2 bases, with 10 bases spanning the gap. CDR1 and CDR2 from the germline V gene are MNHEY and SVGAGI. There are 13 residues in the CDR3. CDR3 protein: CASGWGGNQPQHF. CDR3 sequence (DNA): TGTGCCAGCGGTTGGGGGGGCAATCAGCCCCAGCATTTT.

This clonotype showed up just a few times. The V gene is TRBV6-5, the J gene TRBJ2-5; D is perhaps TRBD1 or TRBD2 (5 bases each). Between the trimmed V and J ends, which lost 2 bases and 4 bases, there was a span of 14 bases. Per the germline V gene, CDR1 is MNHEY and CDR2 is SVGAGI. The CDR3 covers 15 residues. CDR3 nucleotides: TGTGCCAGCAGTTACGTCAGGGCGGGCCGAGAGACCCAGTACTTC. As protein: CASSYVRAGRETQYF.

The chain links TRBV3-1 to TRBJ1-2; 9 nucleotides match TRBD1. The trim removed 5 bases at V and 4 bases at J, leaving 8 bases unmatched. The germline V gene has CDR1 LGHDT and CDR2 YNNKEL (reference sequence). This CDR3 region has 15 residues. The CDR3 sequence is CASSTSTGGGYGYTF. The CDR3 region has the DNA TGTGCCAGCAGCACATCGACAGGGGGAGGCTATGGCTACACCTTC.

This clonotype was recorded a few times. V is TRBV6-5 and J is TRBJ1-2; D remains unclear. With 6 bases removed from V and 7 bases from J, the gap between germline ends came to 18 bases. Germline V CDR1 and CDR2: MNHEY, SVGAGI. This CDR3 contains 14 residues. The CDR3 loop reads CASSPGPQAGGYTF. The CDR3 nucleotides read TGTGCCAGCAGCCCCGGGCCCCAGGCGGGTGGCTACACCTTC.

This clonotype turned up a few times. The V gene is TRBV7-2, the J gene TRBJ2-1, with 10 bases matching TRBD2. The germline CDR1 and CDR2 sequences are SGHTA and FQGNSA. V lost 5 bases, J lost 3 bases, and 7 bases stayed unmatched. This CDR3 spans 16 amino acids. The CDR3 nucleotides read TGTGCCAGCAGCCTATCTAGCGGGAGTGGCTACAATGAGCAGTTCTTC. The encoded protein is CASSLSSGSGYNEQFF.

This rearrangement joins TRBV29-1 to TRBJ1-2; D is perhaps TRBD1 (5 bases). Germline-derived CDR1 and CDR2 are SQVTM and ANQGSEA. This CDR3 comprises 15 residues. The V and J ends lost 1 base and 4 bases respectively, with 16 bases between them. The CDR3, as DNA: TGCAGCGTTGAAGGGGGTGAGGGACTCGGCTATGGCTACACCTTC. It specifies CSVEGGEGLGYGYTF.

The CDR3 DNA follows: TGCAGTGCGAGGTGGCTAGCGGGAGTTCGAGAGACCCAGTACTTC. Encoded protein: CSARWLAGVRETQYF. The chain couples TRBV20-1 to TRBJ2-5, with 10 bases fitting TRBD2. Germline trimming cut 6 bases from V and 4 bases from J; bases unmatched to any gene: 11. The CDR3 loop spans 15 amino acids. Per germline, CDR1 DFQATT and CDR2 SNEGSKA (reference sequence).

This chain connects TRBV5-1 to TRBJ2-7; D not resolved. The V gene lost 1 base and the J gene lost 4 bases, with 15 bases spanning the gap. Germline V lookup: CDR1 SGHRS, CDR2 YFSETQ. The CDR3 consists of 15 residues. The CDR3 DNA follows: TGCGCCAGCAGCTTGTTGGTCACTGGGCCTTACGAGCAGTACTTC. Translated, it gives CASSLLVTGPYEQYF.

This clonotype was counted a few times. The chain carries TRBV7-9 and TRBJ2-5; the match to TRBD2 covers 8 bases. CDR1 SEHNR and CDR2 FQNEAQ come from the germline V gene (reference sequence). V dropped 1 base and J dropped 1; count of bases not matched to a gene: 2. This CDR3 is built from 15 residues. CDR3 coding DNA: TGTGCCAGCAGCTTAGTTACTAGCGGCCAAGAGACCCAGTACTTC. This gives the protein CASSLVTSGQETQYF.

The chain uses TRBV7-9 and TRBJ2-5, with D perhaps TRBD1 (5 bases). This CDR3 comprises 16 residues. The V and J ends lost 5 bases and 2 bases respectively, with 18 bases between them. From germline, CDR1 is SEHNR and CDR2 FQNEAQ (reference sequence). CDR3 bases: TGTGCCAGCAGCATCGCGACAGTGGCGGAACAAGAGACCCAGTACTTC. This codes for CASSIATVAEQETQYF. The whole variable domain, remainder taken from reference TRBV7-9 and TRBJ2-5, is DTGVSQNPRHKITKRGQNVTFRCDPISEHNRLYWYRQTLGQGPEFLTYFQNEAQLEKSRLLSDRFSAERPKGSFSTLEIQRTEQGDSAMYLCASSIATVAEQETQYFGPGTRLLVL.

The J gene is TRBJ2-3, the V gene TRBV9; D possibly corresponds to TRBD1 (5 bases). In germline, CDR1 is SGDLS, CDR2 YYNGEE. Trimming removed 9 bases from V and 3 bases from J, with 11 bases in between. The CDR3 length is 12 residues. This chain's CDR3 is CATTRVTDTQYF. The CDR3 nucleotides are TGTGCCACTACCAGGGTTACAGATACGCAGTATTTT.

The J gene is TRBJ2-5, the V gene TRBV6-5; D may be TRBD2 (7 bases). The tail of the sequence fits TRBJ2-1 better, so the J call may be wrong. The CDR3 length is 12 residues. Per germline, CDR1 MNHEY and CDR2 SVGAGI. The CDR3: CASTGGGYEQFF. The CDR3, as DNA: TGTGCCAGCACGGGGGGCGGTTATGAGCAGTTCTTC.

The chain uses TRBV12-3 or TRBV12-4 and TRBJ2-1, with D possibly TRBD2 on 5 matching bases. V was trimmed by 6 bases and J by 2 bases, leaving 23 bases between them. The CDR3 consists of 18 residues. The CDR3 loop is CASRHRLPANRAYNEQFF. The CDR3 bases are TGTGCCAGCAGACACAGACTACCAGCCAACCGAGCCTACAATGAGCAGTTCTTC.

The rearrangement joins TRBV7-2 to TRBJ2-7; TRBD1 agrees at 11 bases. The CDR3 is made up of 15 amino acids. The junction had 4 bases not matched to a gene; V was cut back by 3 bases and J by 3 bases. Per the germline V gene, CDR1 is SGHTA and CDR2 is FQGNSA. This chain's CDR3 is CASSLGTGGIYEQYF. Written as DNA, the CDR3 is TGTGCCAGCAGCTTGGGGACAGGGGGGATCTACGAGCAGTACTTC.

This clonotype has just a few counts. Here the CDR3 reads CSVRGAPLGNIQYF. The CDR3 DNA reads as TGCAGCGTTAGGGGAGCCCCCCTGGGGAACATTCAGTACTTC. The chain is built from TRBV29-1 and TRBJ2-4; perhaps D is TRBD1 or TRBD2 (5 bases each). Germline V gene data show CDR1 as SQVTM and CDR2 as ANQGSEA. Trimming cost V 5 bases and J 7 bases, with 18 bases left between them. The CDR3 totals 14 residues.

This chain connects TRBV11-2 to TRBJ2-1, with D tentatively TRBD1 or TRBD2 (5 bases each). Trimming left V 2 bases short and J 0 bases short, with 17 bases between. The V gene's germline CDR1 is SGHAT and CDR2 FQNNGV. The CDR3 runs to 18 residues. The chain's CDR3 is CASSLTGLPQSSYNEQFF. DNA for the CDR3: TGTGCCAGCAGCTTAACGGGGCTTCCCCAAAGCTCCTACAATGAGCAGTTCTTC.

This clonotype has only a few counts. This sequence joins TRBV20-1 and TRBJ2-2; 9 nucleotides line up with TRBD1. V trimming: 6 bases; J trimming: 4 bases; junction bases outside the gene matches: 9. Germline CDR1 and CDR2: DFQATT and SNEGSKA (reference sequence). The CDR3 is made up of 15 amino acids. The CDR3 protein is CSATGGEKGTGELFF. CDR3 nucleotides: TGCAGTGCCACAGGGGGCGAAAAGGGCACCGGGGAGCTGTTTTTT.

V is TRBV28 and J is TRBJ2-5; D remains ambiguous. Gene TRBJ2-1 matches the end of the DNA better, so the J call may be wrong. The CDR3 extends over 16 amino acids. Germline V gene lookup returns CDR1 MDHEN and CDR2 SYDVKM. The CDR3, as DNA: TGTGCCAGCAGTTTACTCGCGGACGGAAGACTCAATGAGCAGTTCTTC. Encoded protein: CASSLLADGRLNEQFF.